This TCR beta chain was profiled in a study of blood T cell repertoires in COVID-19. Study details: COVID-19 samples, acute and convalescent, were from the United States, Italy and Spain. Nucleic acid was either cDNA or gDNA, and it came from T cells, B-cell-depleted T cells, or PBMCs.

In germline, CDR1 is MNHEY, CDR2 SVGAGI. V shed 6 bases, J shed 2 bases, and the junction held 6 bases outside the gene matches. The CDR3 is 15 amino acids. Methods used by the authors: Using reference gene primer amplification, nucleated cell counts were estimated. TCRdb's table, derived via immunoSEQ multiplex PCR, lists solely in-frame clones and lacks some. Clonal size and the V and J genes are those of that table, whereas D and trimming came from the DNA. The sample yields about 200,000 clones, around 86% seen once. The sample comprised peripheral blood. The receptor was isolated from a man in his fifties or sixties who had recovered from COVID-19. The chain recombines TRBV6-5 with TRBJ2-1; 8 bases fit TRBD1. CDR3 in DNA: TGTGCCAGCAGCCTCGACAGGGGCCCCTACAATGAGCAGTTCTTC. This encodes CASSLDRGPYNEQFF.